The T cell receptor (beta chain) under discussion was sequenced for a study of shared clonotypes between healthy human individuals. Study summary: Three plates were used per donor for CD4 naive, three for CD4 memory, two for CD8 naive and one for CD8 memory. Study-wide findings and caveats: Across a handful of donors, naive CD4 shared around 5%, naive CD8 around 3.5%, memory CD4 2.3%, memory CD8 roughly 0.37%. Depth of sequencing was expected to influence donor clonotype sharing.

Naive CD8 cells lacked CD45RO and underwent positive selection for CCR7, leaving out terminally differentiated effector memory CD45RA+ cells. Every donor was a Caucasian adult from Nashville, Tennessee. Clones were sequenced by immunoSEQ multiplex PCR, and TCRdb holds only the in-frame ones, with some missing. The table records around 2.1 million clones, more than 85% of them present only once. A note on this clone: Its antigen is not known.

Trimming removed 5 bases at V and 1 base at J, with 18 bases between. CDR1 and CDR2 from the germline V gene are MNHEY and SMNVEV (reference sequence). The CDR3 covers 17 residues. This sequence was found in a man between 18 and 29 years old in good health. Some clones in this sample may be carry-over from other donors' samples. The gene calls are TRBV27 and TRBJ2-1, with no clear D. Specimen: naive CD8+ T cells from PBMCs. CDR3 in amino acids: CASSHPQTVPSYNEQFF. The CDR3 DNA is TGTGCCAGCAGTCACCCCCAAACGGTTCCTTCCTACAATGAGCAGTTCTTC.